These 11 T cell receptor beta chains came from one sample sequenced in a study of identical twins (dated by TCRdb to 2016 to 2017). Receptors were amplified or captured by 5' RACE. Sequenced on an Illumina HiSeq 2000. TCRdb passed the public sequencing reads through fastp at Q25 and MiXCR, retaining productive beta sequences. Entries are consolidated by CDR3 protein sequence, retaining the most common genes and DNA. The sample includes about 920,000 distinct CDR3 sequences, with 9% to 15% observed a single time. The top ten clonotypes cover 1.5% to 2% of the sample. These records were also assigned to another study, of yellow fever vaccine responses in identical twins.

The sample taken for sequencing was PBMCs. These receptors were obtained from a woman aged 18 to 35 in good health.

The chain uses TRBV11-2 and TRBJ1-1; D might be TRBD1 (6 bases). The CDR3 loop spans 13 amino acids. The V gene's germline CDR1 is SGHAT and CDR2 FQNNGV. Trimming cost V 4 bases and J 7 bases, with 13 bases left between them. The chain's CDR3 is CASSSPGQNEAFF. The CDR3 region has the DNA TGTGCCAGCAGCTCCCCCGGACAGAATGAAGCTTTCTTT.

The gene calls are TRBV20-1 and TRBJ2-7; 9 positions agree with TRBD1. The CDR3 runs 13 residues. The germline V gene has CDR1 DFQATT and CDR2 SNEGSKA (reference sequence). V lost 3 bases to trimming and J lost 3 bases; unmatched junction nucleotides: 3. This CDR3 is CSARGQGDYEQYV. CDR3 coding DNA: TGCAGTGCTAGGGGACAGGGTGACTACGAGCAGTACGTC.

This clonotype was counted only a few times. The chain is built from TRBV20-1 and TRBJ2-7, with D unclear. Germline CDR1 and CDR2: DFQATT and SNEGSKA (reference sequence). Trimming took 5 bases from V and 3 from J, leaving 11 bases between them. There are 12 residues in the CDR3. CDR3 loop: CSAPRGGYEQYF. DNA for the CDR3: TGCAGTGCTCCCCGAGGTGGCTACGAGCAGTACTTC.

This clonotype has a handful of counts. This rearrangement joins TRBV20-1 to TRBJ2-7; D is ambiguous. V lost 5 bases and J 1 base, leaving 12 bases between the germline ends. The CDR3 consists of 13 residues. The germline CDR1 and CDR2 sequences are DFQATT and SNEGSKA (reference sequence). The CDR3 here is CSARALESYEQYF. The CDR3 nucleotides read TGCAGTGCTCGCGCTTTGGAATCCTACGAGCAGTACTTC.

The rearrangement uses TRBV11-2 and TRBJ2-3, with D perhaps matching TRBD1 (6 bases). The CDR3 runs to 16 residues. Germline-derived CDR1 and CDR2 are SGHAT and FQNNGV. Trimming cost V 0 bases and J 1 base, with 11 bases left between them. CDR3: CASSLDRGWGTDTQYF. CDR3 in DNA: TGTGCCAGCAGCTTAGACAGGGGTTGGGGCACAGATACGCAGTATTTT.

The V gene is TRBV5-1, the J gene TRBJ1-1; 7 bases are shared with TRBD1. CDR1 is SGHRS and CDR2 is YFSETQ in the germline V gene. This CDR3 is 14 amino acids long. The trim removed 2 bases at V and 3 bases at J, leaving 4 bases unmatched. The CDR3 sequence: CASSLGQAYTEAFF. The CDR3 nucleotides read TGCGCCAGCAGCTTAGGACAGGCCTACACTGAAGCTTTCTTT.

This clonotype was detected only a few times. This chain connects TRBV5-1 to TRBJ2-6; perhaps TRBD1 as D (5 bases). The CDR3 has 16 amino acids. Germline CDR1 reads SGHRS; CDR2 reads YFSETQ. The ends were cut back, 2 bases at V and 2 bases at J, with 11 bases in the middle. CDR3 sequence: CASSLDPGTGANVLTF. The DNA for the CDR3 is TGCGCCAGCAGCTTAGACCCAGGGACTGGGGCCAACGTCCTGACTTTC.

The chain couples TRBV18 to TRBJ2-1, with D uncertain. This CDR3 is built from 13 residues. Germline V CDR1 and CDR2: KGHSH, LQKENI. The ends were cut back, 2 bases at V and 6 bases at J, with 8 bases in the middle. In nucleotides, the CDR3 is TGTGCCAGCTCACCAGCCTATTTCAATGAGCAGTTCTTC. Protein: CASSPAYFNEQFF.

Written as DNA, the CDR3 is TGTGCCAGTAGTATGGAAGCGGGGGTCCTAGTTGCCGGGGAGCTGTTTTTT. Translated: CASSMEAGVLVAGELFF. The V gene is TRBV19, the J gene TRBJ2-2; 8 nucleotides match TRBD2. Germline assignment: CDR1 LNHDA and CDR2 SQIVND (reference sequence). The junction had 12 bases not matched to a gene; V was cut back by 3 bases and J by 6 bases. This CDR3 has 17 amino acids.

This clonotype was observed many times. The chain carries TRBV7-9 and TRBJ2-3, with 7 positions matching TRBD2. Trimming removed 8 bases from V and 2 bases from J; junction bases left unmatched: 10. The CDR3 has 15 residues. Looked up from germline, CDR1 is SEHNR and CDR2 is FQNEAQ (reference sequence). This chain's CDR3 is CASQGEGSVTDTQYF. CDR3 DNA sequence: TGTGCCAGCCAAGGGGAGGGTAGCGTCACAGATACGCAGTATTTT.

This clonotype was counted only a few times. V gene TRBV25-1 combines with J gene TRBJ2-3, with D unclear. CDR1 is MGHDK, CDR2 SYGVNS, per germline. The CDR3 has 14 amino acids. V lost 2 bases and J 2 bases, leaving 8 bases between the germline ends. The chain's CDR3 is CASSEGWTTDTQYF. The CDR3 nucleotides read TGTGCCAGCAGTGAAGGCTGGACCACAGATACGCAGTATTTT. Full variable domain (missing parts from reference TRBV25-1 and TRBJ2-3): EADIYQTPRYLVIGTGKKITLECSQTMGHDKMYWYQQDPGMELHLIHYSYGVNSTEKGDLSSESTVSRIRTEHFPLTLESARPSHTSQYLCASSEGWTTDTQYFGPGTRLTVL.